A single sample is the source of the 16 T cell receptor beta chains below, sequenced in a study. TCRdb reprocessed the 5' RACE reads with MiXCR, giving one entry per CDR3 protein. The sample consists of nearly 55,000 distinct CDR3 sequences, roughly a quarter of them appearing once. Source material: tumor-infiltrating naive CD4+ T cells sorted from the breast tumor. Subset described: naive CD4+ T cells, CD4+CD45RA+CD25-. Receptor source: a female donor with breast cancer.

The rearrangement uses TRBV5-1 and TRBJ2-1; D is tentatively TRBD1 or TRBD2 (6 bases each). The germline CDR1 and CDR2 sequences are SGHRS and YFSETQ. The CDR3 consists of 15 residues. With 0 bases removed from V and 2 bases from J, the gap between germline ends came to 9 bases. The CDR3 reads CASSLEGGAYNEQFF. The CDR3, as DNA: TGCGCCAGCAGCTTGGAGGGGGGCGCCTACAATGAGCAGTTCTTC. The full variable domain, its missing parts supplied by reference TRBV5-1 and TRBJ2-1, is KAGVTQTPRYLIKTRGQQVTLSCSPISGHRSVSWYQQTPGQGLQFLFEYFSETQRNKGNFPGRFSGRQFSNSRSEMNVSTLELGDSALYLCASSLEGGAYNEQFFGPGTRLTVL.

This clonotype was seen repeatedly, ten times or more. The CDR3 sequence: CASSVAGNTIYF. CDR3 nucleotides: TGTGCCAGCAGCGTAGCTGGAAACACCATATATTTT. The chain has TRBV9 and TRBJ1-3; D not certain. CDR3 size: 12 residues. From germline, CDR1 is SGDLS and CDR2 YYNGEE. Trimming shortened V by 0 bases and J by 2 bases, and 0 bases separated the two germline ends.

This clonotype was counted a few times. DNA of the CDR3: TGTGCCAGCAGCCAATCTGGCACTGAAGCTTTCTTT. Encoded protein: CASSQSGTEAFF. This sequence joins TRBV4-2 and TRBJ1-1; D ambiguous. The germline CDR1 and CDR2 sequences are LGHNA and YNFKEQ. The germline V and J ends were trimmed by 2 bases and 4 bases, with 5 bases remaining between them. This CDR3 region has 12 residues.

The rearrangement links TRBV5-1 to TRBJ2-6, with a tentative D call TRBD1 (6 bases). Germline values: CDR1 SGHRS, CDR2 YFSETQ. The ends were cut back, 0 bases at V and 2 bases at J, with 9 bases in the middle. The CDR3 spans 16 residues. The DNA of the CDR3 is TGCGCCAGCAGCTTGGACAGGGTCGCTGGGGCCAACGTCCTGACTTTC. Protein: CASSLDRVAGANVLTF.

This clonotype was seen a handful of times. The chain combines TRBV20-1 with TRBJ2-1, with 7 bases matching TRBD1. CDR3 length: 15 residues. Germline loops: CDR1 DFQATT, CDR2 SNEGSKA (reference sequence). V gave up 1 base and J gave up 3 bases; unmatched junction bases: 6. This CDR3 reads CSARAHRGDYNEQFF. In DNA, the CDR3 is TGCAGTGCTAGAGCACACAGGGGAGACTACAATGAGCAGTTCTTC.

As concerns this clonotype: The CDR3 ends on some other residue instead of the conserved phenylalanine or tryptophan, so this is likely a read error. This sequence joins TRBV24-1 and TRBJ2-3; 9 bases are shared with TRBD2. This CDR3 has 18 residues. J was trimmed by 2 bases and V by 4 bases; bases with no gene match: 12. Germline V gives CDR1 KGHDR, CDR2 SFDVKD. CDR3 nucleotides: TGTGCCACCAGTGACTCGGGGGGGCAGCGGGGGGTCACAGATACGCAGTATTGT. It encodes CATSDSGGQRGVTDTQYC.

The J gene is TRBJ2-5, the V gene TRBV13; 9 bases are shared with TRBD2. With 5 bases clipped from V and 0 bases from J, the junction kept 7 bases outside the gene matches. The CDR3 extends over 16 amino acids. CDR1 is PRHDT and CDR2 is FYEKMQ in the germline V gene (reference sequence). CDR3: CASSPTERGDQETQYF. The CDR3 DNA follows: TGTGCCAGCAGCCCGACGGAGCGGGGGGACCAAGAGACCCAGTACTTC.

The rearrangement uses TRBV7-8 and TRBJ1-2, with 9 nucleotides matching TRBD1. Trimming removed 0 bases from V and 7 bases from J; junction bases left unmatched: 6. The CDR3 is 15 residues long. Germline V gene sequence: CDR1 SGHVS, CDR2 FQNEAQ. CDR3 region: CASSLADRGIIGYTF. The CDR3 bases are TGTGCCAGCAGCTTAGCAGACAGGGGGATAATTGGCTACACCTTC.

There are many counts of this clonotype. This chain uses TRBV5-1 with TRBJ2-1; 7 positions agree with TRBD2. CDR3 length: 15 residues. With V trimmed by 0 bases and J by 2 bases, 2 bases remained unmatched. Germline V gene sequence: CDR1 SGHRS, CDR2 YFSETQ. CDR3 region: CASSLDGRTYNEQFF. In DNA form, the CDR3 reads TGCGCCAGCAGCTTGGACGGGAGGACCTACAATGAGCAGTTCTTC.

In this sample, this clonotype turned up a few times. V usage is TRBV18 and J usage is TRBJ1-1; 7 nucleotides match TRBD1. Per germline, CDR1 KGHSH and CDR2 LQKENI. This CDR3 comprises 15 residues. Germline trimming cut 3 bases from V and 4 bases from J; bases unmatched to any gene: 8. For the CDR3, the DNA is TGTGCCAGCTCACCTTCGAAACAGGGGAGCACTGAAGCTTTCTTT. Its protein product is CASSPSKQGSTEAFF.

The rearrangement joins TRBV29-1 to TRBJ1-1; D is possibly TRBD1 (5 bases). The V and J ends lost 4 bases and 1 base respectively, with 13 bases between them. The CDR3 length is 14 residues. Germline V CDR1 and CDR2: SQVTM, ANQGSEA. CDR3: CSVAGGGTNTEAFF. CDR3 coding DNA: TGCAGCGTTGCCGGGGGGGGAACGAACACTGAAGCTTTCTTT.

The chain has TRBV7-2 and TRBJ2-7; maybe TRBD1 (5 bases). V was trimmed by 3 bases and J by 12 bases, leaving 15 bases between them. Germline V gene sequence: CDR1 SGHTA, CDR2 FQGNSA. This CDR3 spans 12 amino acids. The CDR3 loop reads CASSLDNPSLYF. The CDR3 DNA sequence: TGTGCCAGCAGCTTGGACAACCCATCGCTGTACTTC.

V usage is TRBV12-3 or TRBV12-4 and J usage is TRBJ2-5; possibly TRBD2 for D (6 bases). The CDR3 runs 14 residues. Trimming removed 4 bases at V and 2 bases at J, with 11 bases between. CDR3 loop: CASSSSGGQETQYF. The CDR3 nucleotides read TGTGCCAGCAGTTCCTCTGGGGGGCAAGAGACCCAGTACTTC.

J is TRBJ1-5 and V is TRBV2; tentative D call: TRBD1 (5 bases). Trimming cost V 2 bases and J 6 bases, with 14 bases left between them. The germline V gene encodes CDR1 SNHLY and CDR2 FYNNEI. CDR3 length: 15 amino acids. CDR3 region: CASSELGLSGQPQHF. The CDR3 DNA follows: TGTGCCAGCAGTGAATTGGGGCTGAGTGGTCAGCCCCAGCATTTT.

This clonotype has more than one count but fewer than ten. This chain uses TRBV5-1 with TRBJ2-6, with D maybe TRBD1 (6 bases). The germline V and J ends were trimmed by 0 bases and 3 bases, with 19 bases remaining between them. This CDR3 is 19 amino acids long. Germline CDR1 is SGHRS and CDR2 is YFSETQ. DNA for the CDR3: TGCGCCAGCAGCTTGGCAATTTCAGGGGAATTGGGTGGGGCCAACGTCCTGACTTTC. Residues: CASSLAISGELGGANVLTF.

This chain links TRBV7-9 with TRBJ2-4; D not resolved. The V gene lost 2 bases and the J gene lost 6 bases, with 2 bases spanning the gap. The CDR3 length is 11 residues. Germline V gene data show CDR1 as SEHNR and CDR2 as FQNEAQ (reference sequence). The DNA of the CDR3 is TGTGCCAGCAGCTTATTAAACATTCAGTACTTC. Translating gives CASSLLNIQYF.